The TCR beta chain under discussion was sequenced for a study of shared clonotypes between healthy human individuals. Sequencing used immunoSEQ multiplex PCR; TCRdb keeps in-frame clones, though not all of them. The sample has some 2,000,000 clones, roughly 95% seen once. V was clipped by 0 bases and J by 1 base, with 19 bases between them. The germline V gene has CDR1 SGHNT and CDR2 YYREEE (reference sequence). The CDR3 totals 18 residues. In the CD4+ fraction, cells were divided into CD45RA+ naive and CD45RA-negative memory subsets. This receptor was identified in a man between 18 and 35 years old in good health. The sequenced sample was naive CD4+ T cells sorted from blood. Subset of the sample: CD45RA+ positively selected. V is TRBV5-4 and J is TRBJ1-1, with a tentative D call TRBD1 (5 bases). The CDR3 loop reads CASSLAGAFTPSNTEAFF. In DNA, the CDR3 is TGTGCCAGCAGCTTGGCCGGGGCTTTCACCCCTTCGAACACTGAAGCTTTCTTT.